This passage covers 7 T cell receptor beta chains from one sample sequenced in a study of OX40 agonist ivuxolimab in advanced cancers. Sequencing was performed with immunoSEQ multiplex PCR; in TCRdb, only in-frame clones are kept and a portion is missing. The sample includes some 43,000 clones, about nine tenths of them seen just once. This material consisted of CD4+ or CD8+ T cells sorted from blood, taken in a trial of the OX40 agonist ivuxolimab. Source of these receptors: an adult with an advanced solid tumor such as melanoma, head and neck, liver or kidney cancer.

The J gene is TRBJ1-5, the V gene TRBV11-3; D not resolved. Trimming stripped 3 bases from V and 9 bases from J, with 9 bases between. The CDR3 spans 12 residues. Germline CDR1 reads SGHNT; CDR2 reads YENEEA. The CDR3 sequence: CASSFGTGPQHF. In DNA, the CDR3 is TGTGCCAGCAGCTTCGGTACGGGGCCCCAGCATTTT.

The genes are TRBV6-1 and TRBJ2-7, with unresolved D. Germline loops: CDR1 MNHNS, CDR2 SASEGT. This CDR3 spans 12 amino acids. Deletions cut 1 base from V and 9 bases from J, with 10 bases between. The chain's CDR3 is CASSEGARGQYF. CDR3 nucleotides: TGTGCCAGCAGTGAAGGGGCCCGTGGGCAGTACTTC.

The J gene is TRBJ1-1, the V gene TRBV25-1; unclear D gene. The V gene lost 5 bases and the J gene lost 0 bases, with 13 bases spanning the gap. The CDR3 contains 15 residues. The germline V gene has CDR1 MGHDK and CDR2 SYGVNS. The CDR3 DNA reads TGTGCCAGCAGTACGGTGGCGGCTATGAACACTGAAGCTTTCTTT. Its translation is CASSTVAAMNTEAFF.

This chain connects TRBV28 to TRBJ1-2; D gene unclear. Per germline, CDR1 MDHEN and CDR2 SYDVKM. V was cut by 5 bases and J by 4 bases, with 14 bases left in between. The CDR3 has 14 amino acids. CDR3 nucleotides: TGTGCCAGCAGTCTAGTTGATGTTGGCTATGGCTACACCTTC. Amino acid sequence: CASSLVDVGYGYTF.

This clone came up once. The V call is TRBV11-2, the J call TRBJ1-1; possible D gene TRBD1, 6 bases. CDR3 length equals 15 residues. Germline V lookup: CDR1 SGHAT, CDR2 FQNNGV. Trimming removed 3 bases from V and 1 base from J, with 12 bases in between. DNA of the CDR3: TGTGCCAGCAGCTTGGAGGGACACTCGAACACTGAAGCTTTCTTT. It translates to CASSLEGHSNTEAFF.

The chain employs TRBV6-1 and TRBJ1-4, with no clear D. There are 14 residues in the CDR3. Looked up from germline, CDR1 is MNHNS and CDR2 is SASEGT. V shed 6 bases and J shed 4 bases, with 12 bases lying between them. The CDR3 bases are TGTGCCAGCAGGACCGACGAGTATAATGAAAAACTGTTTTTT. Amino acids: CASRTDEYNEKLFF.

On this clone itself: Other nucleotide sequences from this sample produce the same CDR3. This rearrangement joins TRBV5-1 to TRBJ2-3, with D hard to call. The CDR3 covers 14 residues. In germline, CDR1 is SGHRS, CDR2 YFSETQ. The germline V and J ends were trimmed by 1 base and 0 bases, with 6 bases remaining between them. The CDR3 DNA sequence: TGCGCCAGCAGCTTGACTGGAAGCACAGATACGCAGTATTTT. As protein: CASSLTGSTDTQYF.